The present TCR beta chain was sequenced within a study of cytomegalovirus exposure and HLA in healthy donors. V lost 0 bases, J lost 12 bases, and 15 bases lay in between. Germline values: CDR1 MGHRA, CDR2 YSYEKL. The CDR3 covers 14 residues. PCR used 60 Vbeta primers and 13 Jbeta primers. TCRdb keeps only in-frame clones here, not all; method: immunoSEQ multiplex PCR. Altogether over 100,000 clones are present, under 90% being singletons, with the ten largest covering under 2.5%. The receptor's source is a woman aged 30 to 39 in good health and CMV-seronegative. V gene TRBV4-1 combines with J gene TRBJ2-1, with D tentatively TRBD2 (6 bases). Sequenced material: PBMCs. The chain's CDR3 is CASSQDRGRRGQFF. CDR3 sequence (DNA): TGCGCCAGCAGCCAAGATCGGGGGAGAAGGGGGCAGTTCTTC.